Listed below are T cell receptor beta chains from one sample, sequenced in a study of T cells in Graves' hyperthyroidism and ophthalmopathy. TCRdb analysed the multiplex PCR reads with MiXCR anew, one entry per CDR3 protein. The data hold 500,000 or so distinct CDR3 sequences, with about 15% observed a single time. Sequencing was carried out using blood. These receptors all come from a woman aged 18-29 years with Graves' ophthalmopathy. CDR3s include the opening cysteine and the closing phenylalanine or tryptophan. The D gene is left open where the match is weak. Part of the rows lack a size; the others show once, few, many or a class for expanded clones.

v_call: TRBV7-6
j_call: TRBJ2-1
d_call: -
clone_size: many
cdr3_nt: TGTGCCAGCAGCTTATTAGGTTCGGGGGATGAGCAGTTCTTC
cdr3_aa: CASSLLGSGDEQFF

v_call: TRBV6-2/TRBV6-3
j_call: TRBJ1-1
d_call: -
clone_size: many
cdr3_nt: TGTGCCAGCAGTTCCCTCCAGCGGGGGACTGAAGCTTTCTTT
cdr3_aa: CASSSLQRGTEAFF

v_call: TRBV3-1
j_call: TRBJ1-5
d_call: -
clone_size: many
cdr3_nt: TGTGCCAGCAGCAATCAGCCCCAGCATTTT
cdr3_aa: CASSNQPQHF

v_call: TRBV29-1
j_call: TRBJ2-5
d_call: TRBD2
clone_size: -
cdr3_nt: TGCAGCGTTGTAAGCGGGGGGGCCCAAGAGACCCAGTACTTC
cdr3_aa: CSVVSGGAQETQYF

v_call: TRBV6-1
j_call: TRBJ2-1
d_call: -
clone_size: -
cdr3_nt: TGTGCCAGCAGTGATGCGGGACAGCCGGCTAATGAGCAGTTCTTC
cdr3_aa: CASSDAGQPANEQFF

v_call: TRBV6-1
j_call: TRBJ1-2
d_call: -
clone_size: -
cdr3_nt: TGTGCCAGCAGCCACCCGTATGGCGCGGGACCTCCTTATGGCTACACCTTC
cdr3_aa: CASSHPYGAGPPYGYTF

v_call: TRBV6-4
j_call: TRBJ2-3
d_call: -
clone_size: -
cdr3_nt: TGTGCCAGCAGTGAAGAGGACTCTAGCACAGATACGCAGTATTTT
cdr3_aa: CASSEEDSSTDTQYF

v_call: TRBV7-6
j_call: TRBJ2-7
d_call: TRBD2
clone_size: many
cdr3_nt: TGTGCCAGCAGCCTGATTGGGGAGGGCGGAGAGCAGTACTTC
cdr3_aa: CASSLIGEGGEQYF

v_call: TRBV5-1
j_call: TRBJ2-7
d_call: -
clone_size: -
cdr3_nt: TGCGCCAGCAGCCCCGTGCCTCCGACCCAGGTTCCCCACGAGCGGTACTTC
cdr3_aa: CASSPVPPTQVPHERYF

v_call: TRBV6-2/TRBV6-3
j_call: TRBJ1-5
d_call: TRBD1
clone_size: few
cdr3_nt: TGTGCCAGCAGTTGGTGGCAGGGGGGAGGAAATCAGCCCCAGCATTTT
cdr3_aa: CASSWWQGGGNQPQHF

v_call: TRBV6-4
j_call: TRBJ2-2
d_call: TRBD1
clone_size: few
cdr3_nt: TGTGCCAGCAGTGACCCACGGGACAGATTTGAGACCGGGGAGCTGTTTTTT
cdr3_aa: CASSDPRDRFETGELFF

v_call: TRBV6-1
j_call: TRBJ2-3
d_call: TRBD1
clone_size: -
cdr3_nt: TGTGCCAGCAGCCCAACCGGGACAGTCAAATCAAATACGCAGTATTTT
cdr3_aa: CASSPTGTVKSNTQYF

v_call: TRBV7-2
j_call: TRBJ2-3
d_call: -
clone_size: many
cdr3_nt: TGTGCCAGCAGCTTGGACGGGGCATTCACAGATACGCAGTATTTT
cdr3_aa: CASSLDGAFTDTQYF

v_call: TRBV7-9
j_call: TRBJ1-3
d_call: -
clone_size: -
cdr3_nt: TGTGCCAGCAGTCCCCGCGCCGCCAGCTCTGGAAACACCATATATTTT
cdr3_aa: CASSPRAASSGNTIYF

v_call: TRBV20-1
j_call: TRBJ1-5
d_call: -
clone_size: many
cdr3_nt: TGCAGTGCTAGCCCAGGGGGCAATCAGCCCCAGCATTTT
cdr3_aa: CSASPGGNQPQHF

v_call: TRBV30
j_call: TRBJ1-6
d_call: -
clone_size: -
cdr3_nt: TGTGCCTACGGGTTCTTGCATAATTCACCCCTCCACTTT
cdr3_aa: CAYGFLHNSPLHF

v_call: TRBV7-9
j_call: TRBJ1-6
d_call: TRBD1
clone_size: -
cdr3_nt: TGTGCCAGCAGCTTGGGCCAGGGGGCAATTTTTCCGAGCTCCTATAATTCACCCCTCCACTTT
cdr3_aa: CASSLGQGAIFPSSYNSPLHF

v_call: TRBV7-9
j_call: TRBJ2-5
d_call: TRBD1
clone_size: few
cdr3_nt: TGTGCCAGCAGCTTGGGACAGGGTTTTCCCCCGTACTTC
cdr3_aa: CASSLGQGFPPYF

v_call: TRBV4-1
j_call: TRBJ2-1
d_call: -
clone_size: few
cdr3_nt: TGCGCCAGCAGCCAAGCCTCTACAGGGTATGAGCAGTTCTTC
cdr3_aa: CASSQASTGYEQFF

v_call: TRBV7-9
j_call: TRBJ2-2
d_call: TRBD1
clone_size: many
cdr3_nt: TGTGCCAGCAGCTCGGGACAGGCGAACACCGGGGAGCTGTTTTTT
cdr3_aa: CASSSGQANTGELFF

v_call: TRBV9
j_call: TRBJ2-3
d_call: TRBD1
clone_size: many
cdr3_nt: TGTGCCAGCAGCGCCGTTACAGGGGGCTCGAGCACAGATACGCAGTATTTT
cdr3_aa: CASSAVTGGSSTDTQYF

v_call: TRBV5-6
j_call: TRBJ1-2
d_call: -
clone_size: many
cdr3_nt: TGTGCCAGCAGCTTGGACAGGGTCGATGGCTACACCTTC
cdr3_aa: CASSLDRVDGYTF

v_call: TRBV11-1
j_call: TRBJ2-5
d_call: TRBD1
clone_size: many
cdr3_nt: TGTGCCAGCAGCTTAGTACAGGGGGGCTTAAGAGAGACCCAGTACTTC
cdr3_aa: CASSLVQGGLRETQYF

v_call: TRBV29-1
j_call: TRBJ1-6
d_call: TRBD1
clone_size: many
cdr3_nt: TGCAGCGTTACGACAGGGGGTAATTCACCCCTCCACTTT
cdr3_aa: CSVTTGGNSPLHF

v_call: TRBV5-1
j_call: TRBJ2-7
d_call: -
clone_size: many
cdr3_nt: TGCGCCAGCAGCTCTGTTGGGCGGTTTAGGGAGCAGTACTTC
cdr3_aa: CASSSVGRFREQYF

v_call: TRBV27
j_call: TRBJ1-4
d_call: TRBD1
clone_size: many
cdr3_nt: TGTGCCAGCAGTCCCGGGACAGTGAGTAATGAAAAACTGTTTTTT
cdr3_aa: CASSPGTVSNEKLFF

v_call: TRBV14
j_call: TRBJ2-3
d_call: -
clone_size: -
cdr3_nt: TGTGCCAGCAGCCAAGATGTGGGGGGCCTTAGAGGAGATACGCAGTATTTT
cdr3_aa: CASSQDVGGLRGDTQYF

v_call: TRBV7-9
j_call: TRBJ2-7
d_call: TRBD1
clone_size: few
cdr3_nt: TGTGCCAGCAGTTCAGGACAGGGGCCCAACTCCTACGAGCAGTACTTC
cdr3_aa: CASSSGQGPNSYEQYF

v_call: TRBV30
j_call: TRBJ1-2
d_call: -
clone_size: many
cdr3_nt: TGTGCCTGTTCAGGGTTCAGCTATGGCTACACCTTC
cdr3_aa: CACSGFSYGYTF

v_call: TRBV30
j_call: TRBJ1-2
d_call: TRBD1
clone_size: -
cdr3_nt: TGTGCCTGGAGAAAAGGGACAGGGAATATCAATGGCTACACCTTC
cdr3_aa: CAWRKGTGNINGYTF

v_call: TRBV28
j_call: TRBJ2-3
d_call: TRBD2
clone_size: many
cdr3_nt: TGTGCCAGCAGTCCCCAGGGACTAGCGGGAGGGCTAACTTACACAGATACGCAGTATTTT
cdr3_aa: CASSPQGLAGGLTYTDTQYF

v_call: TRBV10-1
j_call: TRBJ1-2
d_call: -
clone_size: many
cdr3_nt: TGCGCCAGCAGTGAGACTTACGGCAGTGGCTACACCTTC
cdr3_aa: CASSETYGSGYTF

v_call: TRBV7-9
j_call: TRBJ2-3
d_call: -
clone_size: -
cdr3_nt: TGTGCCAGCAGCTTAGGGGGTTTCGATACGCAGTATTTT
cdr3_aa: CASSLGGFDTQYF

v_call: TRBV13
j_call: TRBJ1-5
d_call: TRBD1
clone_size: -
cdr3_nt: TGTGCCAGCAGCTCAGGACAGGGTAGGAGCAATCAGCCCCAGCATTTT
cdr3_aa: CASSSGQGRSNQPQHF

v_call: TRBV3-1
j_call: TRBJ2-7
d_call: -
clone_size: many
cdr3_nt: TGTGCCAGCAGCGTCGGGGTATTATACGAGCAGTACTTC
cdr3_aa: CASSVGVLYEQYF

v_call: TRBV12-3/TRBV12-4
j_call: TRBJ2-2
d_call: TRBD1
clone_size: many
cdr3_nt: TGTGCCAGCAGTCCCGGACAGGGGAGGAACACCGGGGAGCTGTTTTTT
cdr3_aa: CASSPGQGRNTGELFF

v_call: TRBV27
j_call: TRBJ2-2
d_call: -
clone_size: -
cdr3_nt: TGTGCCAGCAGCGGGGGGCTGTACACCGGGGAGCTGTTTTTT
cdr3_aa: CASSGGLYTGELFF